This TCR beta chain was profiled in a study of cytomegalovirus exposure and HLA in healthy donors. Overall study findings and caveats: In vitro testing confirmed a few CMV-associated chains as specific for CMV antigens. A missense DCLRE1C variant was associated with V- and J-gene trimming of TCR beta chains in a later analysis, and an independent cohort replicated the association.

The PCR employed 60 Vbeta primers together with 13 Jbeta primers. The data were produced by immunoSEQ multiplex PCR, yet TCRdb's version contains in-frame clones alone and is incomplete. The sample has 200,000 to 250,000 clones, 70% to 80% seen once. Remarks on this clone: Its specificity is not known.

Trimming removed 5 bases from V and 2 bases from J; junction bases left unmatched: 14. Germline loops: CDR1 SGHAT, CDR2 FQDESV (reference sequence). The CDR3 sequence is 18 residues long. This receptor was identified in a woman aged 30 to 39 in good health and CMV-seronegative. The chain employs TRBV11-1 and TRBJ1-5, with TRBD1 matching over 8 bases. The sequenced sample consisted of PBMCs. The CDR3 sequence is CASSPPPRGQFGNQPQHF. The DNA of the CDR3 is TGTGCCAGCAGCCCACCACCCAGGGGGCAGTTTGGCAATCAGCCCCAGCATTTT.